This entry concerns a single T cell receptor (beta chain). Its antigen is currently unknown. The sample is drawn from a study of identical twins. Study results and limitations: Modelling underestimated the level of out-of-frame TCR alpha sharing observed in monozygotic twins. Within twin pairs, the out-of-frame alpha sequences they shared showed excess low generation probability.

Unique molecular identifiers were present on the cDNA, which also gained a universal primer site by template switching. TCRdb ran MiXCR on the 5' RACE reads and lists one entry per CDR3 protein. This sample has over 600,000 distinct CDR3 sequences, with about 20% found just once. J was trimmed by 6 bases and V by 6 bases; bases with no gene match: 9. From germline, CDR1 is DFQATT and CDR2 SNEGSKA (reference sequence). This CDR3 region has 14 residues. These data were also filed under a second study, of T cells expressing NK-cell markers. From that second work: One observes that, in several donors, these clonotypes were also the leading ones within the CD3+CD56-NKG2C+ fraction.

The sequenced sample consisted of PBMCs. This clonotype was obtained from a woman between 18 and 29 years old in good health. The chain carries TRBV20-1 and TRBJ2-7; 12 nucleotides line up with TRBD2. The DNA of the CDR3 is TGCAGTGCCAGCCCTAGCGGGGGGGCTAGCGAGCAGTACTTC. Its protein product is CSASPSGGASEQYF.